These T cell receptor beta chains were read from a single sample in a study of PD-L1 blockade in urothelial cancer. The assay was immunoSEQ multiplex PCR, and TCRdb's table has in-frame clones only and misses some. The sample yields tens of thousands of clones, about 87% seen once. Here the sequenced sample was PBMCs, taken around atezolizumab (anti-PD-L1) treatment. The receptors stem from a man aged 35 to 55 with urothelial cancer. Both conserved end residues are part of each CDR3. A D gene is named only where the DNA matches it firmly. Clone size is not always given. Where it is, it says once, few, many or a class for expanded clones.

V,size,D,J,CDR3,DNA
TRBV5-4,NA,TRBD1,TRBJ2-4,CASSKETGVAKNIQYF,TGTGCCAGCAGCAAGGAGACAGGGGTAGCCAAAAACATTCAGTACTTC
TRBV13,NA,TRBD2,TRBJ2-1,CASSLVGIGREVSYNEQFF,TGTGCCAGCAGCTTAGTGGGAATTGGACGGGAGGTCTCCTACAATGAGCAGTTCTTC
TRBV6-1,few,NA,TRBJ1-1,CASSSLAGQGEAFF,TGTGCCAGCAGTTCCCTGGCAGGGCAAGGTGAAGCTTTCTTT
TRBV15,NA,NA,TRBJ1-2,CATSSVGIMKTANYGYTF,TGTGCCACCAGCAGCGTAGGTATAATGAAGACAGCTAACTATGGCTACACCTTC
TRBV6-5,once,NA,TRBJ2-5,CASSPGQQETQYF,TGTGCCAGCAGCCCTGGACAGCAAGAGACCCAGTACTTC
TRBV5-1,once,TRBD2,TRBJ2-3,CASSREAGVVADTQYF,TGCGCCAGCAGCAGGGAAGCGGGAGTAGTGGCAGATACGCAGTATTTT
TRBV5-8,NA,TRBD1,TRBJ2-1,CASSFIGPGTGYDNEQFF,TGTGCCAGCAGCTTTATCGGGCCCGGGACAGGGTACGACAATGAGCAGTTCTTC
TRBV6-5,NA,NA,TRBJ1-1,CASRGGASAEAFF,TGTGCCAGCAGGGGAGGGGCCTCCGCTGAAGCTTTCTTT
TRBV5-4,NA,TRBD1,TRBJ2-3,CASSQDRGGGLSTDTQYF,TGTGCCAGCAGTCAGGACAGGGGAGGTGGCCTTAGCACAGATACGCAGTATTTT
TRBV19,NA,NA,TRBJ2-4,CASSSSGQGGIQYF,TGTGCCAGTAGTTCCTCCGGGCAGGGAGGCATTCAGTACTTC
TRBV5-4,NA,NA,TRBJ1-3,CASSFGGRSSGNTIYF,TGTGCCAGCAGCTTCGGGGGACGGAGTTCTGGAAACACCATATATTTT
TRBV20-1,NA,TRBD1,TRBJ1-1,CSAGGQGTFF,TGCAGTGCTGGGGGACAGGGAACTTTCTTT
TRBV11-2,NA,NA,TRBJ1-2,CASSSGGAGYTF,TGTGCCAGCAGCTCCGGGGGGGCCGGCTACACCTTC
TRBV5-4,NA,TRBD1,TRBJ2-5,CASSNGQGRQETQYF,TGTGCCAGCAGCAATGGACAGGGGAGACAAGAGACCCAGTACTTC
TRBV11-2,NA,TRBD2,TRBJ2-7,CASSSSLAGVRYEQYF,TGTGCCAGCAGCTCCTCTCTAGCGGGAGTACGCTACGAGCAGTACTTC
TRBV30,NA,TRBD1,TRBJ1-3,CAWSEGAVSGNTIYF,TGTGCCTGGAGTGAGGGGGCGGTCTCTGGAAACACCATATATTTT
TRBV28,NA,NA,TRBJ1-5,CASSPGHLRQPQHF,TGTGCCAGCAGTCCGGGACACCTGCGTCAGCCCCAGCATTTT
TRBV5-1,NA,NA,TRBJ2-7,CASSLTRMRENYEQYF,TGCGCCAGCAGCTTGACGAGGATGAGGGAGAACTACGAGCAGTACTTC
TRBV10-3,NA,NA,TRBJ1-1,CAISSSVNTEAFF,TGTGCCATCAGCTCCTCGGTGAACACTGAAGCTTTCTTT
TRBV5-1,NA,NA,TRBJ1-2,CASSLDRNYGYTF,TGCGCCAGCAGCTTGGACAGGAACTATGGCTACACCTTC
TRBV20-1,few,NA,TRBJ1-1,CSAWTANQAFF,TGCAGTGCCTGGACAGCCAATCAAGCTTTCTTT
TRBV6-6,NA,NA,TRBJ2-3,CASSLYRDTQYF,TGTGCCAGCAGTCTATATCGGGATACGCAGTATTTT
TRBV29-1,NA,NA,TRBJ1-4,CSVDLGLGEKLFF,TGCAGCGTTGACTTGGGACTAGGTGAAAAACTGTTTTTT
TRBV11-2,NA,NA,TRBJ1-1,CASSLYRVWGTEAFF,TGTGCCAGCAGCTTGTACAGGGTCTGGGGCACTGAAGCTTTCTTT
TRBV30,NA,NA,TRBJ2-4,CAWSVGRTKNIQYF,TGTGCCTGGAGTGTGGGGAGAACCAAAAACATTCAGTACTTC
TRBV28,NA,NA,TRBJ1-3,CASSDKRGGNGNTIYF,TGTGCCAGCAGCGATAAGCGGGGGGGAAATGGAAACACCATATATTTT
TRBV11-1,NA,TRBD2,TRBJ2-3,CASSRPGLAYPDTQYF,TGTGCCAGCAGTCGACCGGGACTAGCCTACCCAGATACGCAGTATTTT
TRBV11-2,NA,NA,TRBJ2-7,CASTGSYEQYF,TGTGCCAGCACGGGCTCCTACGAGCAGTACTTC
TRBV6-6,NA,TRBD1,TRBJ1-2,CASSYSGTGNYGYTF,TGTGCCAGCAGTTACTCCGGGACAGGGAACTATGGCTACACCTTC
TRBV4-3,NA,TRBD2,TRBJ2-3,CASSQTGSGSRTDTQYF,TGCGCCAGCAGCCAAACGGGTAGCGGGAGTAGAACAGATACGCAGTATTTT
TRBV9,NA,TRBD2,TRBJ2-1,CASSVTEAGGLYNEQFF,TGTGCCAGCAGCGTAACGGAAGCGGGAGGCCTATACAATGAGCAGTTCTTC
TRBV7-2,NA,TRBD1,TRBJ2-3,CASRIQGRTDTQYF,TGTGCCAGCAGGATACAGGGGCGCACAGATACGCAGTATTTT
TRBV25-1,NA,TRBD1,TRBJ1-2,CASSEVGAGGFAYGYTF,TGTGCCAGCAGTGAAGTAGGGGCAGGGGGATTCGCCTATGGCTACACCTTC
TRBV11-1,NA,TRBD1,TRBJ2-2,CASSLGQGNTGELFF,TGTGCCAGCAGCTTGGGACAGGGGAACACCGGGGAGCTGTTTTTT
TRBV6-4,NA,NA,TRBJ2-5,CASSDSRSALAQETQYF,TGTGCCAGCAGTGACTCGAGATCGGCGTTAGCACAAGAGACCCAGTACTTC
TRBV19,NA,NA,TRBJ2-5,CASSTRGEQETQYF,TGTGCCAGTAGTACCAGGGGGGAACAAGAGACCCAGTACTTC
TRBV6-6,NA,TRBD1,TRBJ2-7,CASSYVQGAYEQYF,TGTGCCAGCAGTTACGTTCAGGGGGCCTACGAGCAGTACTTC
TRBV9,NA,NA,TRBJ2-2,CASSVDRGRELFF,TGTGCCAGCAGCGTAGACCGAGGTCGGGAGCTGTTTTTT
TRBV7-2,NA,TRBD2,TRBJ2-2,CASSLERLAGVAGELFF,TGTGCCAGCAGCTTGGAAAGACTAGCGGGAGTCGCCGGGGAGCTGTTTTTT
TRBV2,NA,TRBD2,TRBJ2-5,CASSRTSPRETQYF,TGTGCCAGCAGTAGGACTAGCCCCCGCGAGACCCAGTACTTC
TRBV5-8,NA,NA,TRBJ1-5,CASSLTGSVQPQHF,TGTGCCAGCAGCCTCACAGGGTCGGTTCAGCCCCAGCATTTT
TRBV18,few,NA,TRBJ2-5,CASSPGALKTQYF,TGTGCCAGCTCACCGGGGGCTCTGAAGACCCAGTACTTC
TRBV19,few,NA,TRBJ2-2,CASRRGRGNTGELFF,TGTGCCAGTCGACGGGGCAGGGGGAACACCGGGGAGCTGTTTTTT
TRBV29-1,once,TRBD1,TRBJ2-7,CSVVGDRVYEQYF,TGCAGCGTTGTCGGGGACAGGGTCTACGAGCAGTACTTC
TRBV9,NA,NA,TRBJ2-3,CASSALADTQYF,TGTGCCAGCAGCGCCCTCGCAGATACGCAGTATTTT
TRBV4-3,once,NA,TRBJ2-7,CASSPGAHSYEQYF,TGCGCCAGCAGCCCTGGGGCTCACTCCTACGAGCAGTACTTC
TRBV10-2,NA,NA,TRBJ2-1,CASSESLADDEQFF,TGCGCCAGCAGTGAGTCGTTAGCGGACGATGAGCAGTTCTTC
TRBV9,NA,TRBD2,TRBJ2-1,CASSEGVLAEINEQFF,TGTGCCAGCAGCGAGGGAGTACTAGCGGAGATAAATGAGCAGTTCTTC
TRBV6-1,once,NA,TRBJ2-1,CASSVLPDNEQFF,TGTGCCAGCAGTGTCCTACCCGACAATGAGCAGTTCTTC
TRBV2,NA,TRBD1,TRBJ2-3,CASQGAGDTQYF,TGTGCCAGCCAGGGGGCAGGGGATACGCAGTATTTT
TRBV7-9,NA,NA,TRBJ2-7,CASGPYRDEQYF,TGTGCCAGCGGACCTTACAGGGACGAGCAGTACTTC
TRBV4-3,NA,NA,TRBJ2-2,CASSQDRQSTGELFF,TGCGCCAGCAGCCAAGATAGACAGAGCACCGGGGAGCTGTTTTTT
TRBV4-1,once,NA,TRBJ1-5,CASSQVIGGLNQPQHF,TGCGCCAGCAGCCAAGTAATCGGGGGACTCAATCAGCCCCAGCATTTT
TRBV30,NA,NA,TRBJ1-5,CAWAGGGNQPQHF,TGTGCCTGGGCCGGGGGGGGAAATCAGCCCCAGCATTTT
TRBV5-8,NA,NA,TRBJ2-1,CASGVPRGSTYNEQFF,TGTGCCAGCGGAGTCCCGAGGGGGAGCACCTACAATGAGCAGTTCTTC
TRBV2,few,NA,TRBJ2-2,CASEETANTGELFF,TGTGCCAGCGAGGAGACAGCGAACACCGGGGAGCTGTTTTTT
TRBV30,NA,NA,TRBJ1-2,CAWINVPDSFYGYTF,TGTGCCTGGATCAATGTCCCGGACAGTTTCTATGGCTACACCTTC
TRBV7-9,NA,NA,TRBJ2-2,CASSQSGAGELFF,TGTGCCAGCAGCCAGTCCGGGGCCGGGGAGCTGTTTTTT
TRBV7-9,few,NA,TRBJ1-2,CASRRTATYGYTF,TGTGCCAGCAGACGGACAGCGACTTATGGCTACACCTTC
TRBV5-5,NA,NA,TRBJ2-3,CASSFQMGGVSTDTQYF,TGTGCCAGCAGCTTTCAGATGGGAGGCGTTAGCACAGATACGCAGTATTTT